The source of this T cell receptor beta chain is a study of shared clonotypes between healthy human individuals. V shed 4 bases, J shed 9 bases, and the junction held 10 bases outside the gene matches. CDR1 SGHTS and CDR2 YDEGEE come from the germline V gene. This CDR3 comprises 15 residues. Here immunoSEQ multiplex PCR was the method, and the copy in TCRdb shows in-frame clones only, minus some. The table records roughly 2,500,000 clones, roughly 93% of them present only once. The clonotype was recovered from a man aged 18-30 years in good health. Some clones in this sample may be carry-over from other donors' samples. Material: naive CD4+ T cells from PBMCs. The sample's subset: CD45RA+ positively selected. The rearrangement links TRBV5-8 to TRBJ2-1; 10 bases match TRBD2. The CDR3 DNA reads as TGTGCCAGCAGCACCTATAGCGGGAGGCGGGGTGAGCAGTTCTTC. This translates into CASSTYSGRRGEQFF.